This TCR beta chain was documented in a study of CD8 T cells in Susac syndrome. The T cells that were sequenced for TCR beta were CD8+ and CD4+ cells from blood. TEMRA cells were FACS-enriched, with CD8+ and CD4+ T cells isolated negatively. It was with random hexamers that 0.5 to 1 ug RNA was reverse transcribed. MiXCR, run by TCRdb on the immunoSEQ multiplex PCR reads, gives a single entry per CDR3 protein. Here the sample spans roughly 330,000 distinct CDR3 sequences, around 92% being singletons. The CDR3 loop spans 15 amino acids. In germline, CDR1 is SQVTM, CDR2 ANQGSEA. V was trimmed by 5 bases and J by 0 bases, leaving 14 bases between them. This clonotype has a single count.

The rearrangement links TRBV29-1 to TRBJ2-1; D perhaps matches TRBD2 (5 bases). The source is a human donor with multiple sclerosis. The specimen sequenced was CD4+ T cells from PBMCs. The CDR3 region has the DNA TGCAGCGTTAGGGAGTCCCCTAGCTCCTACAATGAGCAGTTCTTC. Its translation is CSVRESPSSYNEQFF.